This TCR beta chain was observed in a study of T-cell reconstitution after alpha-beta-depleted transplantation in children. Using unique molecular identifiers, the investigators prepared the TCRbeta library. Each CDR3 protein gets one entry after TCRdb re-called the PCR reads with MiXCR. The repertoire includes hundreds of thousands of distinct CDR3 sequences, 8% to 11% of them detected once, and 3.5% to 5% sits in the top ten. This clonotype appeared a few times. The CDR3 covers 16 residues. The V gene's germline CDR1 is MDHEN and CDR2 SYDVKM. V lost 4 bases and J lost 0; bases outside the gene matches: 7.

Sequences were derived from PBMCs from the stem cell graft donor, sampled from the stem cell graft. The sequence was obtained from a human donor who donated a stem cell graft to a child with acute myeloid leukemia. This chain connects TRBV28 to TRBJ2-7; TRBD2 matches 9 bases. For the CDR3, the DNA is TGTGCCAGCAGTTCGCCAACTAGCGGGTACTCCTACGAGCAGTACTTC. Protein sequence: CASSSPTSGYSYEQYF.